The text below deals with one T cell receptor beta chain. The antigen is unknown. This sample is drawn from a study of OX40 agonist ivuxolimab in advanced cancers. About the research overall: Prior anti-PD-1, anti-PD-L1 or anti-CTLA-4 therapy was allowed; about 39% had some. Study-wide results and caveats: Partial responders dosed at 0.1-3.0 mg/kg displayed clonal expansion ranking among the lowest.

Trimming removed 1 base from V and 10 bases from J, with 17 bases in between. This CDR3 is built from 16 residues. Germline values: CDR1 LGHNT, CDR2 FRNRAP. Clones were read by immunoSEQ multiplex PCR, and TCRdb kept only the in-frame ones, dropping some. Here the sample spans 70,000 to 90,000 clones, 85% to 90% being singletons. The rearrangement uses TRBV12-5 and TRBJ1-6; D is possibly TRBD1 (6 bases). The specimen comprised CD4+ or CD8+ T cells sorted from blood, sampled in a trial of the OX40 agonist ivuxolimab. The clonotype comes from an adult with an advanced solid tumor such as melanoma, head and neck, liver or kidney cancer. CDR3 in DNA: TGTGCTAGTGGTTTGGGGATGACAGGCGCGGGCTCACCCCTCCACTTT. Amino acids: CASGLGMTGAGSPLHF.